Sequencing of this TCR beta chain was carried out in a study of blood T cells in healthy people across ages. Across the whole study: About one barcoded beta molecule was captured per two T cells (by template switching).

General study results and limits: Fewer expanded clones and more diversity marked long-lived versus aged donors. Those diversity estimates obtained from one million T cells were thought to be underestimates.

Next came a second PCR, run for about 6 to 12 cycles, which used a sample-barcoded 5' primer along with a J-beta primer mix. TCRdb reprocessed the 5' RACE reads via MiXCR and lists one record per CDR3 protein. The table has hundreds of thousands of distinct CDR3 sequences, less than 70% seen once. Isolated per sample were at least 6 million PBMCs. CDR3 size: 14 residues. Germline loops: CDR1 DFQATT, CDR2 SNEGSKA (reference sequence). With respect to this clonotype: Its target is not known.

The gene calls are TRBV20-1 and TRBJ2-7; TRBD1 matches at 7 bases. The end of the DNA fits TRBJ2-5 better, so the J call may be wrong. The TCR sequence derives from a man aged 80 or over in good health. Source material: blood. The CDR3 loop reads CSAGAVGGIETQYF. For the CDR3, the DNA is TGCAGTGCTGGGGCGGTAGGGGGCATAGAGACCCAGTACTTC.